The next 28 T cell receptor beta chains were all read from a single sample in a study of shared T cell receptors in the human thymus. The method was immunoSEQ multiplex PCR; TCRdb's version includes in-frame clones alone and lacks a portion of them. The sample holds just under 550,000 clones, about four fifths seen once. The same sample was also studied in work on human thymus T cells.

Sequenced sample: thymocytes. These receptors were collected from a boy in the first two years of life with a congenital heart defect.

The V gene is TRBV28, the J gene TRBJ2-3; D might be TRBD2 (5 bases). The V end was cut by 3 bases, the J end by 0 bases, with 13 bases between. The V gene's germline CDR1 is MDHEN and CDR2 SYDVKM. The CDR3 consists of 16 residues. Here the CDR3 reads CASSLERSPSTDTQYF. In DNA form, the CDR3 reads TGTGCCAGCAGTTTGGAGCGGTCCCCTAGCACAGATACGCAGTATTTT.

The chain is built from TRBV7-6 and TRBJ1-2; D unresolved. Germline V lookup: CDR1 SGHVS, CDR2 FNYEAQ. V shed 4 bases and J shed 9 bases, with 15 bases lying between them. The CDR3 totals 13 residues. The CDR3 DNA is TGTGCCAGCAGCTCCCCCGGGGTCCGTCGCTACACCTTC. Translating it yields CASSSPGVRRYTF.

V usage is TRBV30 and J usage is TRBJ1-1; unclear D gene. The CDR3 length is 12 residues. With 5 bases removed from V and 2 bases from J, the gap between germline ends came to 9 bases. CDR1 and CDR2 (germline): GTSNPN, SVGIG (reference sequence). The CDR3 DNA sequence: TGTGCCTGGTCACTGATTAACACTGAAGCTTTCTTT. Its translation: CAWSLINTEAFF.

The chain joins TRBV4-2 to TRBJ2-5; D may be TRBD1 (6 bases). CDR3 length equals 18 residues. Per the germline V gene, CDR1 is LGHNA and CDR2 is YNFKEQ. V lost 0 bases and J lost 1, with 18 bases in between. The CDR3 loop is CASSQDNKAGRGQETQYF. The CDR3 DNA reads as TGTGCCAGCAGCCAAGATAATAAGGCTGGCAGGGGCCAAGAGACCCAGTACTTC.

The J gene is TRBJ2-3, the V gene TRBV15, with TRBD2 matching over 9 bases. CDR1 is LNHNV, CDR2 YYDKDF, per germline (reference sequence). V gave up 5 bases and J gave up 3 bases; unmatched junction bases: 15. The CDR3 has 18 residues. The CDR3 here is CATSLETSGSHATDTQYF. The CDR3 region has the DNA TGTGCCACCAGCTTGGAGACTAGCGGCTCCCACGCTACAGATACGCAGTATTTT.

The V and J genes are TRBV4-2 and TRBJ2-5; 11 positions agree with TRBD1. This CDR3 is built from 15 residues. V dropped 1 base and J dropped 5; count of bases not matched to a gene: 3. From germline, CDR1 is LGHNA and CDR2 YNFKEQ. The CDR3 DNA reads TGTGCCAGCAGCCAAGGGACAGGGGGCCGCGAGACCCAGTACTTC. Translating gives CASSQGTGGRETQYF.

The chain combines TRBV11-2 with TRBJ1-5; TRBD1 matches at 7 bases. Germline CDR1 reads SGHAT; CDR2 reads FQNNGV. The CDR3 covers 18 residues. V gave up 1 base and J gave up 0 bases; unmatched junction bases: 9. CDR3 nucleotides: TGTGCCAGCAGCTTAGGGTTGAGGGGGCAGGGTAGCAATCAGCCCCAGCATTTT. Protein: CASSLGLRGQGSNQPQHF. The whole variable domain, remainder taken from reference TRBV11-2 and TRBJ1-5, is EAGVAQSPRYKIIEKRQSVAFWCNPISGHATLYWYQQILGQGPKLLIQFQNNGVVDDSQLPKDRFSAERLKGVDSTLKIQPAKLEDSAVYLCASSLGLRGQGSNQPQHFGDGTRLSIL.

The V gene is TRBV18, the J gene TRBJ1-5; the match to TRBD1 covers 7 bases. With V trimmed by 2 bases and J by 7 bases, 11 bases remained unmatched. Per germline, CDR1 KGHSH and CDR2 LQKENI. This CDR3 spans 16 amino acids. CDR3 region: CASSPCATGEIQPQHF. The CDR3 nucleotides are TGTGCCAGCTCACCATGTGCTACAGGGGAAATACAGCCCCAGCATTTT. Drawing the rest from reference TRBV18 and TRBJ1-5, the complete variable domain is NAGVMQNPRHLVRRRGQEARLRCSPMKGHSHVYWYRQLPEEGLKFMVYLQKENIIDESGMPKERFSAEFPKEGPSILRIQQVVRGDSAAYFCASSPCATGEIQPQHFGDGTRLSIL.

The gene calls are TRBV5-1 and TRBJ2-7, with TRBD1 identical over 7 bases. CDR3 size: 14 residues. Trimming removed 4 bases from V and 5 bases from J; junction bases left unmatched: 9. Germline CDR1 and CDR2: SGHRS and YFSETQ. The CDR3 here is CASSPDRTRDEQYF. The CDR3 DNA is TGCGCCAGCAGCCCGGACAGGACTCGGGACGAGCAGTACTTC.

The rearrangement links TRBV19 to TRBJ2-7; 10 nucleotides line up with TRBD2. With V trimmed by 11 bases and J by 11 bases, 12 bases remained unmatched. Germline values: CDR1 LNHDA, CDR2 SQIVND (reference sequence). The CDR3 loop spans 12 amino acids. CDR3 sequence reads: CASTGLAGDEYF. In nucleotides, the CDR3 is TGTGCCTCGACCGGGCTAGCGGGAGACGAGTACTTC.

This chain links TRBV2 with TRBJ1-3; D gene ambiguous. This CDR3 is built from 14 residues. Germline loops: CDR1 SNHLY, CDR2 FYNNEI. V was trimmed by 8 bases and J by 6 bases, leaving 17 bases between them. The CDR3 spells CASLLGSPLNTIYF. In DNA, the CDR3 is TGTGCCAGCCTCCTGGGCAGCCCATTAAACACCATATATTTT. Variable domain in full (rest from reference TRBV2 and TRBJ1-3): EPEVTQTPSHQVTQMGQEVILRCVPISNHLYFYWYRQILGQKVEFLVSFYNNEISEKSEIFDDQFSVERPDGSNFTLKIRSTKLEDSAMYFCASLLGSPLNTIYFGEGSWLTVV.

V gene TRBV4-2 combines with J gene TRBJ1-1, with TRBD1 as a possible D gene (5 bases). The V gene's germline CDR1 is LGHNA and CDR2 YNFKEQ. The germline V and J ends were trimmed by 4 bases and 4 bases, with 16 bases remaining between them. The CDR3 is 15 amino acids. CDR3 loop: CASSRGLDQGTEAFF. The CDR3 bases are TGTGCCAGCAGCCGAGGTCTTGATCAGGGCACTGAAGCTTTCTTT.

V and J are TRBV29-1 and TRBJ1-1, with D perhaps matching TRBD1 (5 bases). Looked up from germline, CDR1 is SQVTM and CDR2 is ANQGSEA. Trimming stripped 4 bases from V and 1 base from J, with 10 bases between. This CDR3 contains 13 residues. CDR3 region: CSVGRGGNTEAFF. In nucleotides, the CDR3 is TGCAGCGTTGGTCGGGGGGGGAACACTGAAGCTTTCTTT.

This clone was found a few times. The chain combines TRBV4-1 with TRBJ2-7; TRBD1 is a possible D gene (6 bases). The CDR3 consists of 15 residues. The germline V gene has CDR1 MGHRA and CDR2 YSYEKL. Trimming pared 0 bases from V and 3 bases from J, leaving 12 bases between. DNA for the CDR3: TGCGCCAGCAGCCAAGACTTGGGACATGACTACGAGCAGTACTTC. It codes for CASSQDLGHDYEQYF.

This rearrangement joins TRBV27 to TRBJ2-3, with TRBD1 matching over 8 bases. Germline CDR1 and CDR2: MNHEY and SMNVEV (reference sequence). Trimming removed 7 bases from V and 1 base from J; junction bases left unmatched: 7. This CDR3 region has 15 residues. The CDR3 reads CASTFLTGGTDTQYF. The CDR3 nucleotides read TGTGCCAGCACGTTCCTGACAGGGGGCACAGATACGCAGTATTTT.

The V call is TRBV2, the J call TRBJ2-5, with 10 bases lining up with TRBD2. Per germline, CDR1 SNHLY and CDR2 FYNNEI. CDR3 length equals 14 residues. V lost 7 bases and J lost 5; bases outside the gene matches: 7. The CDR3 region is CASITAGGPETQYF. CDR3 DNA sequence: TGTGCCAGCATCACAGCGGGAGGGCCGGAGACCCAGTACTTC.

The sample holds a few counts of this clone. The chain uses TRBV6-1 and TRBJ1-5, with 9 bases lining up with TRBD1. The junction had 7 bases not matched to a gene; V was cut back by 7 bases and J by 6 bases. The CDR3 has 14 amino acids. Looked up from germline, CDR1 is MNHNS and CDR2 is SASEGT. The CDR3 here is CASIRQGEGQPQHF. For the CDR3, the DNA is TGTGCCAGCATTCGACAGGGGGAGGGTCAGCCCCAGCATTTT.

V gene TRBV11-2 combines with J gene TRBJ1-5; 9 bases are shared with TRBD1. Germline V lookup: CDR1 SGHAT, CDR2 FQNNGV. The CDR3 loop spans 19 amino acids. V lost 0 bases to trimming and J lost 3 bases; unmatched junction nucleotides: 12. The CDR3 loop is CASSLDGPGQGIFNQPQHF. The CDR3 bases are TGTGCCAGCAGCTTAGACGGACCGGGACAGGGAATCTTCAATCAGCCCCAGCATTTT. Complete variable domain (other parts from reference TRBV11-2 and TRBJ1-5): EAGVAQSPRYKIIEKRQSVAFWCNPISGHATLYWYQQILGQGPKLLIQFQNNGVVDDSQLPKDRFSAERLKGVDSTLKIQPAKLEDSAVYLCASSLDGPGQGIFNQPQHFGDGTRLSIL.

The chain employs TRBV2 and TRBJ2-2; 8 nucleotides match TRBD1. CDR1 SNHLY and CDR2 FYNNEI come from the germline V gene. V dropped 2 bases and J dropped 3; count of bases not matched to a gene: 8. This CDR3 comprises 17 residues. Here the CDR3 reads CASSEQRTGPDTGELFF. The CDR3 coding sequence is TGTGCCAGCAGTGAACAAAGGACAGGGCCGGACACCGGGGAGCTGTTTTTT.

The chain couples TRBV7-9 to TRBJ2-2; 7 nucleotides align to TRBD2. CDR1 is SEHNR, CDR2 FQNEAQ, per germline (reference sequence). Trimming removed 4 bases from V and 5 bases from J; junction bases left unmatched: 10. This CDR3 comprises 16 residues. The CDR3 protein is CASSCDAGDETGELFF. The CDR3 DNA reads as TGTGCCAGCAGCTGCGACGCGGGAGATGAGACCGGGGAGCTGTTTTTT.

This clone appeared a few times. V is TRBV6-5 and J is TRBJ1-2, with 7 positions matching TRBD1. The CDR3 spans 16 residues. Germline V CDR1 and CDR2: MNHEY, SVGAGI. Trimming removed 2 bases from V and 5 bases from J; junction bases left unmatched: 11. DNA for the CDR3: TGTGCCAGCAGTTACAGGGTCACAGGGGTGGTATATGGCTACACCTTC. Its protein product is CASSYRVTGVVYGYTF.

V is TRBV7-2 and J is TRBJ2-2; tentative D call: TRBD2 (6 bases). The germline V gene encodes CDR1 SGHTA and CDR2 FQGNSA. V was shortened by 5 bases and J by 13 bases, with 11 bases between the two germline ends. This CDR3 comprises 11 residues. The CDR3 loop reads CASSTREGLFF. CDR3 bases: TGTGCCAGCAGCACGCGGGAAGGGCTGTTTTTT. The variable domain in full, completed from reference TRBV7-2 and TRBJ2-2, reads GAGVSQSPSNKVTEKGKDVELRCDPISGHTALYWYRQSLGQGLEFLIYFQGNSAPDKSGLPSDRFSAERTGGSVSTLTIQRTQQEDSAVYLCASSTREGLFFGEGSRLTVL.

The sample holds a few counts of this clone. The chain recombines TRBV30 with TRBJ2-2, with a possible D match to TRBD2 (7 bases). CDR1 is GTSNPN, CDR2 SVGIG, per germline (reference sequence). Trimming took off 0 bases at V and 0 bases at J, with 20 bases between the two ends. The CDR3 contains 19 residues. CDR3 DNA: TGTGCCTGGAGTGTAGGGGGGTGGCGGGAGAGAACGAACACCGGGGAGCTGTTTTTT. Amino acids: CAWSVGGWRERTNTGELFF.

This clone was seen once. The CDR3 sequence is CASSLEARCEQYF. The DNA for the CDR3 is TGTGCCAGCAGCTTGGAGGCTAGGTGCGAGCAGTACTTC. The chain employs TRBV11-3 and TRBJ2-7, with D tentatively TRBD2 (5 bases). The CDR3 is 13 residues long. Trimming cost V 3 bases and J 6 bases, with 12 bases left between them. The germline V gene encodes CDR1 SGHNT and CDR2 YENEEA.

This chain connects TRBV6-5 to TRBJ1-4; D is ambiguous. V lost 7 bases, J lost 5 bases, and 11 bases lay in between. Germline CDR1 is MNHEY and CDR2 is SVGAGI. The CDR3 spans 13 residues. The chain's CDR3 is CASKDRGNEKLFF. CDR3 bases: TGTGCCAGCAAGGACCGAGGGAATGAAAAACTGTTTTTT.

J is TRBJ1-1 and V is TRBV6-6; D ambiguous. V lost 6 bases, J lost 0 bases, and 17 bases lay in between. The CDR3 has 16 amino acids. The germline CDR1 and CDR2 sequences are MNHNY and SVGAGI (reference sequence). The CDR3 bases are TGTGCCAGCAGACGCCCAAGGACGGGAATGAACACTGAAGCTTTCTTT. As protein: CASRRPRTGMNTEAFF.

This chain links TRBV2 with TRBJ2-1; D perhaps matches TRBD2 (6 bases). Germline CDR1 reads SNHLY; CDR2 reads FYNNEI. This CDR3 has 14 amino acids. The CDR3 DNA sequence: TGTGCTCTTATCCAGGAGGGGATATACAATGAGCAGTTCTTC. This sequence encodes CALIQEGIYNEQFF.

The chain joins TRBV11-2 to TRBJ2-1; 12 bases map to TRBD2. Germline assignment: CDR1 SGHAT and CDR2 FQNNGV. Trimming cost V 5 bases and J 6 bases; bases outside gene matches: 8. The CDR3 has 16 residues. The CDR3: CASSARLAGACNEQFF. The CDR3 DNA sequence: TGTGCCAGCAGCGCCCGACTAGCGGGAGCGTGCAATGAGCAGTTCTTC.